This T cell receptor beta chain was captured in a study of blood T cell repertoires in COVID-19. Background on the study: PBMCs, B-cell-depleted T cells, or T cells were the source of the cDNA or gDNA that made up the material.

The CDR3 has 16 amino acids. Trimming took off 2 bases at V and 1 base at J, with 13 bases between the two ends. CDR1 is SGHNT and CDR2 is YYREEE in the germline V gene (reference sequence). TCRdb keeps only in-frame clones here, not all; method: immunoSEQ multiplex PCR. This table has about 160,000 clones, about 80% appearing once. This chain connects TRBV5-4 to TRBJ1-5; weak D call: TRBD1 (6 bases). Sequenced sample: peripheral blood. This TCR was recovered from a man in his sixties or seventies with acute or convalescent COVID-19. CDR3 residues: CASSFQGLGSNQPQHF. CDR3 in DNA: TGTGCCAGCAGCTTCCAGGGGTTGGGAAGCAATCAGCCCCAGCATTTT. Complete variable domain (other parts from reference TRBV5-4 and TRBJ1-5): ETGVTQSPTHLIKTRGQQVTLRCSSQSGHNTVSWYQQALGQGPQFIFQYYREEENGRGNFPPRFSGLQFPNYSSELNVNALELDDSALYLCASSFQGLGSNQPQHFGDGTRLSIL.